Described below is a single T cell receptor (beta chain) sequence and its context. Its antigen has not been determined. Nothing much larger sits one base from this clone, and base qualities are not available. This specimen belongs to a study of shared clonotypes between healthy human individuals (dated by TCRdb to 2020 to 2022). Some background on the complete study: A few men and a couple of women, aged 18 to 49 years, made up the cohort. To increase sequencing depth and limit assay-specific biases, different laboratories used diverse techniques to prepare libraries and sequence TCR repertoires. Leukapheresis yielded between about 0.85 and 9.5 billion PBMCs per donor. Per donor, three plates each were used for CD4 naive and CD4 memory, two for CD8 naive, and one for CD8 memory. Blood TCR repertoires of four to six healthy adults were deeply sequenced to estimate repertoire size and the extent of clonotype sharing between individuals. Beyond this particular receptor, the publication reports: Rarefaction of sorted-subset datasets indicated incomplete sequencing despite the large sequencing depth. The small number of donors limited the genetic and exposure-history diversity represented. Clonotypes shared by all four sorted-subset donors showed higher generation probabilities than non-shared clonotypes. Across four donors, around 5.4% of naive CD4, approximately 4% of naive CD8, 2% to 2.5% of memory CD4, and over 0.35% of memory CD8 clonotypes were shared. Sampling was restricted to blood, and TCR repertoires in tissue are likely to differ from TCR repertoires in blood. Larger estimated clonotype richness was generally found for naive subsets than for memory subsets. Based on pairwise subsampling, the degree of clonotype sharing among donors was expected to be affected by sequencing depth.

Using the deep immunoSEQ assay, multiplex PCR amplified TCR CDR3 regions from genomic DNA. For each cell subset, the extracted genomic DNA was distributed evenly across all wells of several immunoSEQ 96-well plates, and each plate served as one replicate. For sorted subsets, each replicate PCR was loaded with approximately 200 ng genomic DNA, equivalent to 30,000 to 35,000 T cell genomes. The purified libraries were quantified using a Qubit 3.0 fluorometer, sized with a Bioanalyzer 2100, and then quantified again using the KAPA Library Quantification kit. A separate single-read 150-cycle Illumina NextSeq 550 flow cell was used to sequence each immunoSEQ 96-well plate. In the authors' own workflow: The immunoSEQ output contained only junctional sequences without quality scores, so filtering could not match that applied to full-length reads. Sequences were annotated with PyIR, a Python wrapper for IgBLAST v1.9, and V/J genes and CDR3 were assigned using IMGT germline references. Reads were filtered out if the reads had weak V/J assignments (E-value above 1e-6), no CDR3, stop codons, out-of-frame junctions, or ambiguous translated residues. A V3J clonotype was defined by an identical inferred V gene, J gene, and CDR3 amino acid sequence. The percentage overlap between two repertoires was calculated by dividing the number of shared unique clonotypes by the size of the smaller repertoire. Three approaches were used to assess repertoire richness: RTK rarefaction, the Chao1 estimator, and Recon v2.1 estimates of unobserved clonotypes. Generation probabilities were computed with OLGA for all TCRbeta clonotypes obtained by the gDNA method from several donors. TCRdb mirrors the immuneACCESS table, restricted to in-frame sequences. Some clones are absent from its copies; in checked studies, under half trace to an unresolved V gene, and the reason for the others is unknown. The V and J calls and the clone size are those of that table, but D and trimming were determined from the DNA. This sample holds roughly 890,000 clones; nearly 95% were observed only once. Around 24% of the sample rests with the top ten.

Based on the germline V gene, the CDR1 and CDR2 sequences are MNHNS and SASEGT. The CDR3 numbers 15 residues from cysteine through phenylalanine. Only the CDR3 DNA stays, 45 bases, in frame from base 1. From V the trimming removes 7 bases and from J it removes 4 bases, while the gene matches leave 5 bases of the junction unaccounted for. CD8 naive samples consisted of CD45RO-negative cells that were positively selected for CCR7, yielding a CD45RA+CCR7+ population without TemRA cells. Donors were healthy HIV-negative adults with no recently reported acute infections or vaccinations. Only Caucasian adults living in Nashville, Tennessee, USA were represented among the donors. Blood was obtained by leukapheresis, after which PBMCs were separated by Ficoll-Histopaque density gradient centrifugation and cryopreserved in liquid nitrogen vapor phase. Analytical flow cytometry was used to check the purity and quantity of every magnetically sorted T cell population. Genomic DNA was isolated from each sorted fraction and quantified by UV absorbance on a Nanodrop 2000c.

The TCR comes from a man aged 30-40 years in good health. Sequencing input: naive CD8+ T cells sorted from blood. Explained via the paper, the cell subset or site label denotes: CD45RA+CCR7+. The chain is assembled from TRBV6-1 and TRBJ2-3, with 13 central nucleotides matching TRBD2. DNA sequence: TGTGCCAGCATAGGACTAGCGGGAGCACCAGATACGCAGTATTTT. Its translation reads: CASIGLAGAPDTQYF.